This T cell receptor beta chain was sequenced for a study of CD8+ T cells in alopecia areata. Sequencing templates came from extracted RNA that was reverse transcribed into cDNA. The table came from immunoSEQ multiplex PCR; TCRdb's copy has only in-frame clones and leaves some out. This table has around 69,000 clones, under 75% appearing once. V lost 3 bases and J lost 4, with 19 bases in between. Germline V gene sequence: CDR1 SGHAT, CDR2 FQNNGV. CDR3 length: 17 amino acids. Study observations and caveats: Patients displayed less clarity in TCR sharing than mice, a finding possibly related to HLA. Affected scalp, especially in alopecia totalis/universalis, had a higher clonality than normal scalp did.

This clone was recorded at least ten times. Antigen: not known. PBMC-derived CD4+ and CD8+ T cells were sorted. The receptor was derived from a human donor with alopecia areata. The specimen comprised CD8+ T cells sorted from blood, sampled at week 0. The chain links TRBV11-2 to TRBJ2-1; D possibly corresponds to TRBD2 (5 bases). CDR3 loop: CASSLARSRVKYNEQFF. CDR3 DNA: TGTGCCAGCAGCTTGGCCAGATCGCGGGTTAAATACAATGAGCAGTTCTTC.